This passage covers 10 T cell receptor beta chains from one sample sequenced in a study of a mutant IDH1 vaccine in newly diagnosed glioma. Indicated time point: week 47, end of study. A 20-mer mutant IDH1 peptide at 300 ug was injected subcutaneously with topical imiquimod. These receptors have no identified antigens. The repertoire was sequenced with immunoSEQ multiplex PCR; TCRdb's copy has only in-frame clones and lacks some. The sample lists tens of thousands of clones, 82% seen once, with roughly a sixth in the top ten. This specimen was PBMCs, taken from a glioma patient whose treatment included an IDH1 peptide vaccine. Receptors were obtained from a young man with glioma. Some clones in this sample may be carry-over from other donors' samples.

The chain combines TRBV19 with TRBJ2-4; tentative D call: TRBD1 (7 bases). Per the germline V gene, CDR1 is LNHDA and CDR2 is SQIVND (reference sequence). The CDR3 consists of 20 residues. V was trimmed by 5 bases and J by 1 base, leaving 27 bases between them. The CDR3 here is CASSPGGTKYSVMAKNIQYF. CDR3 in DNA: TGTGCCAGTAGTCCAGGGGGGACAAAGTACTCCGTCATGGCCAAAAACATTCAGTACTTC.

V and J are TRBV5-5 and TRBJ1-5; 10 bases map to TRBD1. Trimming at V came to 4 bases and at J to 0 bases, leaving 4 bases not matched to a gene. The CDR3 loop spans 16 amino acids. Germline CDR1 is SGHKS and CDR2 is YYEKEE (reference sequence). CDR3 region: CASSLWTGGSNQPQHF. The CDR3 DNA is TGTGCCAGCAGCCTATGGACAGGGGGTAGCAATCAGCCCCAGCATTTT.

V is TRBV5-4 and J is TRBJ2-7; either TRBD1 or TRBD2 may fit D (5 bases each). Trimming stripped 4 bases from V and 0 bases from J, with 14 bases between. Germline V gene sequence: CDR1 SGHNT, CDR2 YYREEE (reference sequence). This CDR3 is built from 15 residues. CDR3 sequence (DNA): TGTGCCAGCAGCCCTCCGGGACGTAGCTCCTACGAGCAGTACTTC. Its translation: CASSPPGRSSYEQYF.

V usage is TRBV2 and J usage is TRBJ1-2, with 7 nucleotides matching TRBD1. V trimming: 4 bases; J trimming: 2 bases; junction bases outside the gene matches: 7. In germline, CDR1 is SNHLY, CDR2 FYNNEI. The length of the CDR3 is 15 residues. CDR3 nucleotide sequence: TGTGCCAGCAGTGGAAACAGGGGAGCCAACTATGGCTACACCTTC. Its protein is CASSGNRGANYGYTF.

This clone was counted a single time. The chain recombines TRBV29-1 with TRBJ2-7; tentative D call: TRBD1 (6 bases). Germline V lookup: CDR1 SQVTM, CDR2 ANQGSEA. This CDR3 is 13 amino acids long. V lost 6 bases, J lost 3 bases, and 15 bases lay in between. CDR3 bases: TGCAGCGTAACAGGGTGGGATTACTACGAGCAGTACTTC. As protein: CSVTGWDYYEQYF.

The CDR3 DNA sequence: TGTGCCAGCAGGGTCTTCGGGTGGGAGGAGACCCAGTACTTC. It translates to CASRVFGWEETQYF. The V gene is TRBV6-5, the J gene TRBJ2-5, with a possible D match to TRBD2 (5 bases). V was trimmed by 6 bases and J by 5 bases, leaving 16 bases between them. The CDR3 is 14 residues long. Germline CDR1 reads MNHEY; CDR2 reads SVGAGI.

CDR3 in amino acids: CASSEGPGQVSGNTIYF. In DNA, the CDR3 is TGTGCCAGCAGTGAAGGACCCGGCCAGGTCTCTGGAAACACCATATATTTT. The chain couples TRBV6-1 to TRBJ1-3; D is unclear. Germline CDR1 MNHNS, CDR2 SASEGT. This CDR3 is built from 17 residues. Trimming took 1 base from V and 0 from J, leaving 13 bases between them.

The rearrangement links TRBV5-1 to TRBJ1-1; D unresolved. Germline V gene data show CDR1 as SGHRS and CDR2 as YFSETQ. The CDR3 totals 14 residues. The V end was cut by 0 bases, the J end by 5 bases, with 11 bases between. CDR3 protein: CASSLGAGGTEAFF. Written as DNA, the CDR3 is TGCGCCAGCAGCTTGGGGGCAGGAGGGACTGAAGCTTTCTTT.

This chain links TRBV5-5 with TRBJ2-2; 8 bases are shared with TRBD1. Losses at the gene ends were 0 bases for V and 8 bases for J; bases not matched to a gene: 12. The CDR3 has 17 amino acids. CDR1 is SGHKS, CDR2 YYEKEE, per germline (reference sequence). CDR3 DNA sequence: TGTGCCAGCAGCTTGGTTTATCCGGGACAGGCCTCAGGGGAGCTGTTTTTT. Its protein product is CASSLVYPGQASGELFF.

The chain employs TRBV15 and TRBJ1-5; D is ambiguous. This CDR3 spans 11 amino acids. The V gene's germline CDR1 is LNHNV and CDR2 YYDKDF (reference sequence). Trimming shortened V by 8 bases and J by 7 bases, and 9 bases separated the two germline ends. The CDR3 spells CATGSPQPQHF. CDR3 in DNA: TGTGCCACCGGGTCCCCCCAGCCCCAGCATTTT.